This T cell receptor beta chain stems from a study of blood T cell repertoires in COVID-19. Whole-study context: Acute and convalescent COVID-19 samples came from the United States, Italy and Spain. PBMCs, B-cell-depleted T cells, or T cells provided the cDNA or gDNA that made up the material.

In this sample, this clone turned up a few times. Enrolment of Seattle patients took place during active infection, and they were followed longitudinally. Original processing notes: Amplification of reference gene primers provided the estimated nucleated cell counts. Assay used: immunoSEQ multiplex PCR; TCRdb lists only in-frame clones, some missing. V and J calls and clone size are given by that table; D and trimming were obtained from the DNA. The sample lists 200,000 to 250,000 clones; approximately 86% were seen once. This sequence was found in a woman aged 50 to 60 with COVID-19, enrolled during active disease. Source material: peripheral blood.

Here the CDR3 reads CATSRRSPDTQYF. CDR3 DNA sequence: TGTGCCACCAGCAGAAGGAGTCCAGATACGCAGTATTTT. This sequence joins TRBV15 and TRBJ2-3, with D unclear. This CDR3 has 13 amino acids. Trimming stripped 2 bases from V and 4 bases from J, with 7 bases between. CDR1 and CDR2 (germline): LNHNV, YYDKDF (reference sequence).